The T cell receptor beta chain under discussion was sequenced for a study of T cell responses to AZD1222 COVID-19 vaccine. The CDR3 sequence is 15 residues long. With 6 bases clipped from V and 5 bases from J, the junction kept 11 bases outside the gene matches. Germline V gene lookup returns CDR1 MNHEY and CDR2 SMNVEV (reference sequence). The method was immunoSEQ multiplex PCR; TCRdb's version includes in-frame clones alone and lacks a portion of them. The profile shows 110,000 to 150,000 clones, approximately 90% of them singletons. This chain joins TRBV27 and TRBJ1-1; 8 bases are shared with TRBD1. This sequence originates from an adult in good health. The specimen comprised peripheral blood, sampled on day 0 of AZD1222 vaccination. The DNA of the CDR3 is TGTGCCAGCAGCTATCTCCGGACAGGGATAACTGAAGCTTTCTTT. Amino acids: CASSYLRTGITEAFF.